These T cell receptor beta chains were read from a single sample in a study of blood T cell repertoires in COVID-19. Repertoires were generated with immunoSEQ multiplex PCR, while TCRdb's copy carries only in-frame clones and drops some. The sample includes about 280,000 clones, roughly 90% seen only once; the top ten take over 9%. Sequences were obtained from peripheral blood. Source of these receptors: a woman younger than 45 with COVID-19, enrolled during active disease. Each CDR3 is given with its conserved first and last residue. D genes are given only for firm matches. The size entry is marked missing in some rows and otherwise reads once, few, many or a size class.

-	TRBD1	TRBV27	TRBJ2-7	TGTGCCAGCAGTTTATCGGCTGGACAGGGGATGTACGAGCAGTACTTC	CASSLSAGQGMYEQYF
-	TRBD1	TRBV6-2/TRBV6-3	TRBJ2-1	TGTGCCAGCAGTCCCCAGGGGGTGGTTGAGCAGTTCTTC	CASSPQGVVEQFF
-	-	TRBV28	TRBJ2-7	TGTGCCACGCTCCCCGACAACTGGGTATCCTACGAGCAGTACTTC	CATLPDNWVSYEQYF
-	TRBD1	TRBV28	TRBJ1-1	TGTGCCAGCCACAGGGGGATGAACACTGAAGCTTTCTTT	CASHRGMNTEAFF
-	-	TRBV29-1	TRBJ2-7	TGCAGCGTTGAAGAAGGACAGCGGGGTACCTACGAGCAGTACTTC	CSVEEGQRGTYEQYF
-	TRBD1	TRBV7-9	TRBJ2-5	TGTGCCAGCAGCTCATCAGGGGGCCGAGAGACCCAGTACTTC	CASSSSGGRETQYF
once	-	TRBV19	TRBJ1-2	TGTGCCAGTAGTATCCACCCTGGGGCAGCGAACTATGGCTACACCTTC	CASSIHPGAANYGYTF
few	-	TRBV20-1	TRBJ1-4	TGCAGTGCTAGACACCGGGGGGAACTGTTTTTT	CSARHRGELFF
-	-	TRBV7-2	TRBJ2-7	TGTGCCAGCAGCTTAGGTGGCCGATCCTACGAGCAGTACTTC	CASSLGGRSYEQYF
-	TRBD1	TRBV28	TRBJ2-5	TGTGCCAGCAAGCCGGGACAGGCCCAAGAGACCCAGTACTTC	CASKPGQAQETQYF
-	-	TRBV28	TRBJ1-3	TGTGCCAGCAGTTTCAACAGGGTGGGGAACACCATATATTTT	CASSFNRVGNTIYF
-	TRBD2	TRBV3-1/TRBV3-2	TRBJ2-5	TGTGCCAGCAGCCAAGCGCGGGAGGTAGAGACCCAGTACTTC	CASSQAREVETQYF
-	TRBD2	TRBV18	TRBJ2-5	TGTGCCAGCTCCCCCTTAAAGGCTAGCGGAGAGACCCAGTACTTC	CASSPLKASGETQYF
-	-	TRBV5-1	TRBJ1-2	TGCGCCAGCAGCTTGACCGGGACATCAATCTATGGCTACACCTTC	CASSLTGTSIYGYTF
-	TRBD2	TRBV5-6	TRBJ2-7	TGTGCCAGCAGCCTTGGACTAGCGGGGGCCTACGAGCAGTACTTC	CASSLGLAGAYEQYF
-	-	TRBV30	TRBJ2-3	TGTGCCTGGAGTGTACACCCTGGGGGGACAGATACGCAGTATTTT	CAWSVHPGGTDTQYF
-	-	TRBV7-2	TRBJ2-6	TGTGCCAGCAGCCCCAGCTCTGGGGCCAACGTCCTGACTTTC	CASSPSSGANVLTF
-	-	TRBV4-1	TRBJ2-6	TGCGCCAGCAGCCAAGCGGGGATCGGGGCCAACGTCCTGACTTTC	CASSQAGIGANVLTF
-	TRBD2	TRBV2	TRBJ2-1	TGTGCCAGCGGCGGCGGGAGAGGCAATGAGCAGTTCTTC	CASGGGRGNEQFF
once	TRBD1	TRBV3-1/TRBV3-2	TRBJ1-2	TGTGCCAGCAGCCAAAACGACAGGGGAGGCTACACCTTC	CASSQNDRGGYTF
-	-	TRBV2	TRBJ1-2	TGTGCCAGCAGGGACCCAGGGGTTCCGCTTGGCTACACCTTC	CASRDPGVPLGYTF
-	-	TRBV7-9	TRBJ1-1	TGTGCCAGCAGCTTGTTGGGGGGGCTGAACACTGAAGCTTTCTTT	CASSLLGGLNTEAFF
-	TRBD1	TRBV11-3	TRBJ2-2	TGTGCCAGCAGCCAGACAGGGGGCCGAGTCGGGGAGCTGTTTTTT	CASSQTGGRVGELFF
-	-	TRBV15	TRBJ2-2	TGTGCCACCAGCAGAGATCGGGAGCCCGGGGAGCTGTTTTTT	CATSRDREPGELFF
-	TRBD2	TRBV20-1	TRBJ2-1	TGCAGTGCTAGTGGTCTAGCGGGAGGCAATGAGCAGTTCTTC	CSASGLAGGNEQFF
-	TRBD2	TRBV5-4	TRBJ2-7	TGTGCCAGCAGCCGGGGACTAGCGGGAGGCGACGAGCAGTACTTC	CASSRGLAGGDEQYF
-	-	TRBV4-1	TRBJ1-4	TGCGCCAGCAGCAGTCGGCCAGGTAGAGTTTGGGAAAAACTGTTTTTT	CASSSRPGRVWEKLFF
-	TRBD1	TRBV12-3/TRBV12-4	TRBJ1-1	TGTGCCAGCAGTCCGGACAGGGCGACTGAAGCTTTCTTT	CASSPDRATEAFF
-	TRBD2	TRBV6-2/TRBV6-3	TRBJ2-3	TGTGCCAGCAGTTACTCGAGCGGGAACACAGATACGCAGTATTTT	CASSYSSGNTDTQYF
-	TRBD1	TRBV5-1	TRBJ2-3	TGCGCCAGCAGCTGGGATACGGGACAGTATGGAGATACGCAGTATTTT	CASSWDTGQYGDTQYF